This is a list of T cell receptor beta chains from one sample in a study of blood T cell repertoires in COVID-19. This table comes from immunoSEQ multiplex PCR, and its TCRdb copy is limited to in-frame clones, with some not included. The table records 150,000 to 200,000 clones, more than 75% of them present only once. Specimen: peripheral blood. All receptors derive from a man aged 40-55 years with active or convalescent COVID-19. Each CDR3 is given with its conserved first and last residue. Fields, in order: clone size, D gene, V gene, J gene, CDR3 DNA, CDR3 protein. The D gene is left open where the match is weak. Only part of the rows carry a size: once, few, many, or a class if the clone is expanded.

clone_size: -
d_call: TRBD1
v_call: TRBV11-2
j_call: TRBJ2-1
cdr3_nt: TGTGCCAGCAGCTACCAGGGACAGGGATTCTACAATGAGCAGTTCTTC
cdr3_aa: CASSYQGQGFYNEQFF

clone_size: -
d_call: TRBD2
v_call: TRBV10-2
j_call: TRBJ2-1
cdr3_nt: TGCGCCACCTCCGGGACTAGTACTAATGAGCAGTTCTTC
cdr3_aa: CATSGTSTNEQFF

clone_size: few
d_call: -
v_call: TRBV5-8
j_call: TRBJ1-2
cdr3_nt: TGTGCCAGCAGCTTGGATGTGGGGCGAAACTATGGCTACACCTTC
cdr3_aa: CASSLDVGRNYGYTF

clone_size: -
d_call: -
v_call: TRBV3-1/TRBV3-2
j_call: TRBJ1-1
cdr3_nt: TGTGCCAGCAGCCAAACGGGGGGGATGAACACTGAAGCTTTCTTT
cdr3_aa: CASSQTGGMNTEAFF

clone_size: -
d_call: TRBD1
v_call: TRBV7-2
j_call: TRBJ2-7
cdr3_nt: TGTGCCAGCAGCTTAGCTACGACAGGGTGGTACGAGCAGTACTTC
cdr3_aa: CASSLATTGWYEQYF

clone_size: -
d_call: -
v_call: TRBV7-2
j_call: TRBJ2-7
cdr3_nt: TGTGCCAGCAGCCCCCCCCACCCAGGGCCATCCAGCCTCTACGAGCAGTACTTC
cdr3_aa: CASSPPHPGPSSLYEQYF

clone_size: -
d_call: TRBD1
v_call: TRBV29-1
j_call: TRBJ2-7
cdr3_nt: TGCAGCGTTGTGGGGACAGTGGGCGAGCAGTACTTC
cdr3_aa: CSVVGTVGEQYF

clone_size: -
d_call: TRBD1
v_call: TRBV15
j_call: TRBJ2-5
cdr3_nt: TGTGCCACCAGCAGAGGCGGACAGGGAGGAAAGACCCAGTACTTC
cdr3_aa: CATSRGGQGGKTQYF

clone_size: -
d_call: -
v_call: TRBV2
j_call: TRBJ1-2
cdr3_nt: TGTGCCAGCAGTGAATTGCAGGGAACGGCTGGCTACACCTTC
cdr3_aa: CASSELQGTAGYTF

clone_size: -
d_call: TRBD1
v_call: TRBV28
j_call: TRBJ1-2
cdr3_nt: TGTGCCAGCAGTAAAACACAGGGGGGCTATGGCTACACCTTC
cdr3_aa: CASSKTQGGYGYTF

clone_size: -
d_call: TRBD1
v_call: TRBV28
j_call: TRBJ1-3
cdr3_nt: TGTGCCAGCAGTACAGGGGAGAATGGAAACACCATATATTTT
cdr3_aa: CASSTGENGNTIYF

clone_size: -
d_call: -
v_call: TRBV11-3
j_call: TRBJ1-6
cdr3_nt: TGTGCCAGCAGCCCGCCCCCGGGGAGCCCGAATTCACCCCTCCACTTT
cdr3_aa: CASSPPPGSPNSPLHF

clone_size: once
d_call: -
v_call: TRBV7-9
j_call: TRBJ2-1
cdr3_nt: TGTGCCAGTACAAATAAGGAGGGCTTATTGGGGAATGAGCAGTTCTTC
cdr3_aa: CASTNKEGLLGNEQFF

clone_size: -
d_call: TRBD1
v_call: TRBV10-2
j_call: TRBJ1-2
cdr3_nt: TGCGCCAGCAGGAAGGGGGGACAGGGAGGGAAGAACTATGGCTACACCTTC
cdr3_aa: CASRKGGQGGKNYGYTF

clone_size: -
d_call: TRBD1
v_call: TRBV28
j_call: TRBJ1-4
cdr3_nt: TGTGCCAGCGGGGGGACAGGGGAAAAAAAACTGTTTTTT
cdr3_aa: CASGGTGEKKLFF

clone_size: -
d_call: -
v_call: TRBV2
j_call: TRBJ2-3
cdr3_nt: TGTGCCAGCAGTGACCCGGGAATTTCGGATACGCAGTATTTT
cdr3_aa: CASSDPGISDTQYF

clone_size: -
d_call: TRBD1
v_call: TRBV6-4
j_call: TRBJ1-2
cdr3_nt: TGTGCCAGCAGTGACGGACAGGGAATAACCCTCAACTATGGCTACACCTTC
cdr3_aa: CASSDGQGITLNYGYTF

clone_size: -
d_call: -
v_call: TRBV3-1/TRBV3-2
j_call: TRBJ2-3
cdr3_nt: TGTGCCAGCAGCACTAACCCCGCTAGCGTGTCTTCCACAGATACGCAGTATTTT
cdr3_aa: CASSTNPASVSSTDTQYF

clone_size: -
d_call: TRBD1
v_call: TRBV11-3
j_call: TRBJ2-7
cdr3_nt: TGTGCCAGCAGCGGGACAGCCGCCTCCTACGAGCAGTACTTC
cdr3_aa: CASSGTAASYEQYF

clone_size: -
d_call: TRBD1
v_call: TRBV9
j_call: TRBJ1-1
cdr3_nt: TGTGCCAGCAGCGTAGAGACAGGGAAGAACACTGAAGCTTTCTTT
cdr3_aa: CASSVETGKNTEAFF

clone_size: -
d_call: -
v_call: TRBV6-6
j_call: TRBJ1-1
cdr3_nt: TGTGCCAGCGGTCATATCAACACTGAAGCTTTCTTT
cdr3_aa: CASGHINTEAFF

clone_size: -
d_call: -
v_call: TRBV10-3
j_call: TRBJ1-1
cdr3_nt: TGTGCCATCAGTGAGTTGGCGGTCGGTTCTGAAGCTTTCTTT
cdr3_aa: CAISELAVGSEAFF

clone_size: -
d_call: -
v_call: TRBV6-5
j_call: TRBJ1-1
cdr3_nt: TGTGCCAGCACGTTACAGGGCCCTGAAGCTTTCTTT
cdr3_aa: CASTLQGPEAFF

clone_size: -
d_call: -
v_call: TRBV5-1
j_call: TRBJ2-5
cdr3_nt: TGCGCCAGCACCTCCAATACAGGGAATCCGGAGACCCAGTACTTC
cdr3_aa: CASTSNTGNPETQYF

clone_size: -
d_call: -
v_call: TRBV6-5
j_call: TRBJ1-4
cdr3_nt: TGTGCCAGCTTTGGGGATAGGGGTGAAAAACTGTTTTTT
cdr3_aa: CASFGDRGEKLFF

clone_size: -
d_call: TRBD1
v_call: TRBV29-1
j_call: TRBJ1-2
cdr3_nt: TGCAGCGTTGAAGGGGGGACAGTAGCAGGGTATGGCTACACCTTC
cdr3_aa: CSVEGGTVAGYGYTF

clone_size: -
d_call: TRBD2
v_call: TRBV5-1
j_call: TRBJ2-7
cdr3_nt: TGCGCCAGCAGCAGCGGGACTAGCGGATACGAGCAGTACTTC
cdr3_aa: CASSSGTSGYEQYF

clone_size: once
d_call: -
v_call: TRBV10-3
j_call: TRBJ1-5
cdr3_nt: TGTGCCATCAGTGAGTTAGGGGGGGGAAATCAGCCCCAGCATTTT
cdr3_aa: CAISELGGGNQPQHF

clone_size: -
d_call: -
v_call: TRBV12-2
j_call: TRBJ2-4
cdr3_nt: TGTGCAAGTCGCTTATTGGGCGGGCTCGCCAAAAACATTCAGTACTTC
cdr3_aa: CASRLLGGLAKNIQYF